This T cell receptor beta chain is from a study of T cell repertoires in cytomegalovirus infection. In the study overall: In public TCR beta signatures, there were indications of both CMV infection and matching HLA type. Study results and caveats: Public TCR beta family frequency separated CMV-and-HLA carriers, including in an independent cohort.

The CDR3 runs 14 residues. Between the trimmed V and J ends, which lost 7 bases and 4 bases, there was a span of 16 bases. Germline-derived CDR1 and CDR2 are MDHEN and SYDVKM. In this sample, this clonotype turned up a few times. Its target is unknown. TCRdb redid the calling of the reads with MiXCR, one entry per CDR3 protein. The top ten hold approximately 4.5% of the sample, which has about 320,000 distinct CDR3 sequences, over 7.5% seen once. This rearrangement joins TRBV28 to TRBJ1-2; no reliable D call. The sample taken for sequencing was PBMCs. The receptor comes from a human donor in good health (CMV status not recorded). Some clones in this sample may be carry-over from other donors' samples. CDR3 loop: CASITLGRTYGYTF. DNA of the CDR3: TGTGCCAGCATCACGTTAGGGCGGACCTATGGCTACACCTTC.